This is a list of T cell receptor beta chains from one sample in a study of shared clonotypes between healthy human individuals. This table comes from immunoSEQ multiplex PCR, and its TCRdb copy is limited to in-frame clones, with some not included. The sample records roughly 300,000 clones, about 73% being singletons. Material: memory CD4+ T cells sorted from blood. These receptors came from a man younger than 45 in good health. Each CDR3 is given with its conserved first and last residue. Fields, in order: J gene, D gene, clone size, V gene, CDR3 length, CDR3 DNA, CDR3 protein. The D gene is left open where the match is weak. Rows may omit the clone size; those that give it use once, few, many or a size class.

J gene: TRBJ1-5
D gene: NA
clone size: NA
V gene: TRBV6-6
CDR3 length: 14
CDR3 DNA: TGTGCCAGCAGTTACACGCAGGGCAATCAGCCCCAGCATTTT
CDR3 protein: CASSYTQGNQPQHF

J gene: TRBJ1-1
D gene: NA
clone size: NA
V gene: TRBV6-5
CDR3 length: 15
CDR3 DNA: TGTGCCAGCAGTTACTTTGCAGGGTTGGGCACTGAAGCTTTCTTT
CDR3 protein: CASSYFAGLGTEAFF

J gene: TRBJ1-1
D gene: NA
clone size: NA
V gene: TRBV29-1
CDR3 length: 12
CDR3 DNA: TGCAGCGTTGACCCTAAGGCAACTGAAGCTTTCTTT
CDR3 protein: CSVDPKATEAFF

J gene: TRBJ2-6
D gene: TRBD1
clone size: NA
V gene: TRBV5-1
CDR3 length: 16
CDR3 DNA: TGCGCCAGCAGCTTGGGGGACAGGTCCGGGGCCAACGTCCTGACTTTC
CDR3 protein: CASSLGDRSGANVLTF

J gene: TRBJ2-2
D gene: TRBD1
clone size: few
V gene: TRBV14
CDR3 length: 15
CDR3 DNA: TGTGCCAGCAGCAAGGGACAGGGAATCACCGGGGAGCTGTTTTTT
CDR3 protein: CASSKGQGITGELFF

J gene: TRBJ2-7
D gene: NA
clone size: NA
V gene: TRBV19
CDR3 length: 13
CDR3 DNA: TGTGCCAGTAGAGGTAGGGGAGTTGGCGAGCAGTACTTC
CDR3 protein: CASRGRGVGEQYF

J gene: TRBJ2-7
D gene: NA
clone size: NA
V gene: TRBV18
CDR3 length: 15
CDR3 DNA: TGTGCCAGCTCACCAGAGCTGGACAGTCCTTACGAGCAGTACTTC
CDR3 protein: CASSPELDSPYEQYF

J gene: TRBJ2-6
D gene: NA
clone size: few
V gene: TRBV9
CDR3 length: 13
CDR3 DNA: TGTGCCAGCGGGCTCTCTGGGGCCAACGTCCTGACTTTC
CDR3 protein: CASGLSGANVLTF

J gene: TRBJ2-3
D gene: TRBD2
clone size: NA
V gene: TRBV10-1
CDR3 length: 18
CDR3 DNA: TGCGCCAGCAGTGAGGGACAGGGGACTAGCGGGAGCACAGATACGCAGTATTTT
CDR3 protein: CASSEGQGTSGSTDTQYF

J gene: TRBJ2-1
D gene: NA
clone size: NA
V gene: TRBV10-3
CDR3 length: 12
CDR3 DNA: TGTGCCATTGCATTTTCCTACAATGAGCAGTTCTTC
CDR3 protein: CAIAFSYNEQFF

J gene: TRBJ2-1
D gene: TRBD1
clone size: NA
V gene: TRBV18
CDR3 length: 13
CDR3 DNA: TGTGCCAGCTCAGTACAGGGGAGCAATGAGCAGTTCTTC
CDR3 protein: CASSVQGSNEQFF

J gene: TRBJ2-4
D gene: NA
clone size: NA
V gene: TRBV19
CDR3 length: 15
CDR3 DNA: TGTGCCTCCTCGGACGGGGCTATAGCCAAAAACATTCAGTACTTC
CDR3 protein: CASSDGAIAKNIQYF

J gene: TRBJ2-5
D gene: NA
clone size: few
V gene: TRBV7-6
CDR3 length: 13
CDR3 DNA: TGTGCCAGCAGCTTATTGGGCAGAGAGACCCAGTACTTC
CDR3 protein: CASSLLGRETQYF

J gene: TRBJ2-2
D gene: TRBD1
clone size: NA
V gene: TRBV19
CDR3 length: 14
CDR3 DNA: TGTGCCAGTAGCAGACAGGGACCCACCGGGGAGCTGTTTTTT
CDR3 protein: CASSRQGPTGELFF

J gene: TRBJ2-7
D gene: NA
clone size: NA
V gene: TRBV2
CDR3 length: 17
CDR3 DNA: TGTGCCAGCATCACCGTGGGGGGGGCTACCGACTCCTACGAGCAGTACTTC
CDR3 protein: CASITVGGATDSYEQYF

J gene: TRBJ1-1
D gene: NA
clone size: NA
V gene: TRBV5-6
CDR3 length: 14
CDR3 DNA: TGTGCCAGCAGATGGAGGTCAGGGAACACTGAAGCTTTCTTT
CDR3 protein: CASRWRSGNTEAFF

J gene: TRBJ1-1
D gene: TRBD1
clone size: NA
V gene: TRBV6-1
CDR3 length: 11
CDR3 DNA: TGTGCCAGCAGTCGACAGGGGGCGGCTTTCTTT
CDR3 protein: CASSRQGAAFF

J gene: TRBJ2-3
D gene: NA
clone size: NA
V gene: TRBV12-2
CDR3 length: 12
CDR3 DNA: TGTGCAAGTCGCTTACGAAGAGATACGCAGTATTTT
CDR3 protein: CASRLRRDTQYF

J gene: TRBJ1-1
D gene: NA
clone size: NA
V gene: TRBV18
CDR3 length: 12
CDR3 DNA: TGTGCCAGCCGTGAAGGGAACACTGAAGCTTTCTTT
CDR3 protein: CASREGNTEAFF

J gene: TRBJ1-1
D gene: NA
clone size: NA
V gene: TRBV5-1
CDR3 length: 17
CDR3 DNA: TGCGCCAGCAGCTCCATTTACCCAGCCGGACTGAACACTGAAGCTTTCTTT
CDR3 protein: CASSSIYPAGLNTEAFF

J gene: TRBJ1-2
D gene: NA
clone size: NA
V gene: TRBV28
CDR3 length: 12
CDR3 DNA: TGTGCCACCACTCAGGTGGGCTATGGCTACACCTTC
CDR3 protein: CATTQVGYGYTF

J gene: TRBJ1-2
D gene: NA
clone size: NA
V gene: TRBV29-1
CDR3 length: 12
CDR3 DNA: TGCAGCGGCCTGGGGGTTGCTAGTGGCTACACCTTC
CDR3 protein: CSGLGVASGYTF

J gene: TRBJ2-5
D gene: NA
clone size: NA
V gene: TRBV7-2
CDR3 length: 13
CDR3 DNA: TGTGCCAGCAGCTTAGGGTTGGTAGAGACCCAGTACTTC
CDR3 protein: CASSLGLVETQYF

J gene: TRBJ2-2
D gene: TRBD1
clone size: NA
V gene: TRBV5-1
CDR3 length: 14
CDR3 DNA: TGCGCCAGCAAGGGACAGGGAGACACCGGGGAGCTGTTTTTT
CDR3 protein: CASKGQGDTGELFF

J gene: TRBJ2-3
D gene: NA
clone size: few
V gene: TRBV5-1
CDR3 length: 15
CDR3 DNA: TGCGCCAGCAGAAAAAGGTTTACTAGCACAGATACGCAGTATTTT
CDR3 protein: CASRKRFTSTDTQYF

J gene: TRBJ2-7
D gene: NA
clone size: few
V gene: TRBV6-6
CDR3 length: 14
CDR3 DNA: TGTGCCAGCAAGGGGGGACAGCGGTTCCCCGAGCAGTACTTC
CDR3 protein: CASKGGQRFPEQYF

J gene: TRBJ2-3
D gene: NA
clone size: NA
V gene: TRBV6-4
CDR3 length: 15
CDR3 DNA: TGTGCCAGCAGTGACTCGGGAGGTAGCACAGATACGCAGTATTTT
CDR3 protein: CASSDSGGSTDTQYF

J gene: TRBJ1-1
D gene: NA
clone size: many
V gene: TRBV2
CDR3 length: 14
CDR3 DNA: TGTGCCAGCAGTGTTGAGGGAGGTGACACTGAAGCTTTCTTT
CDR3 protein: CASSVEGGDTEAFF

J gene: TRBJ2-7
D gene: TRBD1
clone size: NA
V gene: TRBV27
CDR3 length: 13
CDR3 DNA: TGTGCCAGCAGTAGGACAGGAAGGTACGAGCAGTACTTC
CDR3 protein: CASSRTGRYEQYF

J gene: TRBJ2-5
D gene: NA
clone size: NA
V gene: TRBV7-2
CDR3 length: 13
CDR3 DNA: TGTGCCAGCGACCCAGGGACTTGGGAGACCCAGTACTTC
CDR3 protein: CASDPGTWETQYF

J gene: TRBJ2-7
D gene: TRBD2
clone size: NA
V gene: TRBV5-1
CDR3 length: 15
CDR3 DNA: TGCGCCAGCAGCCCTAGCGGTGGGGGGGCCTACGAGCAGTACTTC
CDR3 protein: CASSPSGGGAYEQYF

J gene: TRBJ2-5
D gene: TRBD2
clone size: NA
V gene: TRBV5-1
CDR3 length: 13
CDR3 DNA: TGCGCCAGCAGCCCCGGGACTAGCCAGACCCAGTACTTC
CDR3 protein: CASSPGTSQTQYF

J gene: TRBJ1-3
D gene: NA
clone size: NA
V gene: TRBV6-1
CDR3 length: 14
CDR3 DNA: TGTGCCAGCAAAAGGGTAAACTCTGGAAACACCATATATTTT
CDR3 protein: CASKRVNSGNTIYF

J gene: TRBJ2-5
D gene: TRBD2
clone size: many
V gene: TRBV9
CDR3 length: 16
CDR3 DNA: TGTGCCAGCAGCGTAGGAGTCGGGAGGGGGCAAGAGACCCAGTACTTC
CDR3 protein: CASSVGVGRGQETQYF

J gene: TRBJ1-1
D gene: NA
clone size: NA
V gene: TRBV30
CDR3 length: 13
CDR3 DNA: TGTGCCTGGAGCGGACAGCAGAACACTGAAGCTTTCTTT
CDR3 protein: CAWSGQQNTEAFF

J gene: TRBJ1-1
D gene: NA
clone size: NA
V gene: TRBV19
CDR3 length: 14
CDR3 DNA: TGTGCCAGTAGTATTTCCCAGGGGAGGAATGAAGCTTTCTTT
CDR3 protein: CASSISQGRNEAFF

J gene: TRBJ2-3
D gene: NA
clone size: NA
V gene: TRBV7-9
CDR3 length: 14
CDR3 DNA: TGTGCCAGCAGCCCCTTGGGGCTCACAGATACGCAGTATTTT
CDR3 protein: CASSPLGLTDTQYF

J gene: TRBJ1-1
D gene: TRBD1
clone size: NA
V gene: TRBV18
CDR3 length: 14
CDR3 DNA: TGTGCCAGCTCAATTAGACAGGGATTTATTGAAGCTTTCTTT
CDR3 protein: CASSIRQGFIEAFF

J gene: TRBJ2-2
D gene: TRBD2
clone size: NA
V gene: TRBV5-5
CDR3 length: 14
CDR3 DNA: TGTGCCAGCAGCTTGGGGCCGGGACTAGGGGAGCTGTTTTTT
CDR3 protein: CASSLGPGLGELFF

J gene: TRBJ1-1
D gene: TRBD1
clone size: few
V gene: TRBV2
CDR3 length: 15
CDR3 DNA: TGTGCCAGCAGTCAAAGCCAGGGGGCAGGGACTGAAGCTTTCTTT
CDR3 protein: CASSQSQGAGTEAFF

J gene: TRBJ2-1
D gene: NA
clone size: once
V gene: TRBV7-3
CDR3 length: 13
CDR3 DNA: TGTGCCAGCAGCTTAATCAGCAGCAATGAGCAGTTCTTC
CDR3 protein: CASSLISSNEQFF

J gene: TRBJ2-5
D gene: NA
clone size: NA
V gene: TRBV5-1
CDR3 length: 12
CDR3 DNA: TGCGCCAGCAGCTTGGTTTTAGAGACCCAGTACTTC
CDR3 protein: CASSLVLETQYF

J gene: TRBJ2-1
D gene: TRBD2
clone size: NA
V gene: TRBV11-3
CDR3 length: 14
CDR3 DNA: TGTGCCAGCAGTTACTCGGGAGGCTACAATGAGCAGTTCTTC
CDR3 protein: CASSYSGGYNEQFF

J gene: TRBJ1-1
D gene: NA
clone size: NA
V gene: TRBV25-1
CDR3 length: 12
CDR3 DNA: TGTGCCAGCAGTGAACACCCCACTGAAGCTTTCTTT
CDR3 protein: CASSEHPTEAFF

J gene: TRBJ2-6
D gene: TRBD1
clone size: NA
V gene: TRBV5-1
CDR3 length: 14
CDR3 DNA: TGCGCCAGCCGGGACAGCTCTGGGGCCAACGTCCTGACTTTC
CDR3 protein: CASRDSSGANVLTF

J gene: TRBJ2-7
D gene: NA
clone size: NA
V gene: TRBV5-1
CDR3 length: 14
CDR3 DNA: TGCGCCAGCAGCTACTCAGGGGACCCCAACGAGCAGTACTTC
CDR3 protein: CASSYSGDPNEQYF

J gene: TRBJ2-1
D gene: NA
clone size: NA
V gene: TRBV28
CDR3 length: 16
CDR3 DNA: TGTGCCAGCGGTAGACCGGGAGCCGTCTCCTACAATGAGCAGTTCTTC
CDR3 protein: CASGRPGAVSYNEQFF

J gene: TRBJ2-7
D gene: NA
clone size: NA
V gene: TRBV15
CDR3 length: 15
CDR3 DNA: TGTGCCACCAGCAGAGATTCAGGGGGACTCTACGAGCAGTACTTC
CDR3 protein: CATSRDSGGLYEQYF

J gene: TRBJ2-7
D gene: NA
clone size: few
V gene: TRBV28
CDR3 length: 13
CDR3 DNA: TGTGCCAGCAGAGCTAGGGGTGCCTACGAGCAGTACTTC
CDR3 protein: CASRARGAYEQYF

J gene: TRBJ2-1
D gene: TRBD2
clone size: NA
V gene: TRBV5-4
CDR3 length: 13
CDR3 DNA: TGTGCCAGCAGCTTTACTGCGGGAGGTGAGCAGTTCTTC
CDR3 protein: CASSFTAGGEQFF

J gene: TRBJ1-1
D gene: NA
clone size: few
V gene: TRBV5-4
CDR3 length: 14
CDR3 DNA: TGTGCCAGCAGCTTTCTGGCAGAAAACACTGAAGCTTTCTTT
CDR3 protein: CASSFLAENTEAFF

J gene: TRBJ2-2
D gene: NA
clone size: NA
V gene: TRBV10-3
CDR3 length: 16
CDR3 DNA: TGTGCCATCAGCGGCCTCAGGGGGAGGGATACCGGGGAGCTGTTTTTT
CDR3 protein: CAISGLRGRDTGELFF

J gene: TRBJ2-5
D gene: NA
clone size: NA
V gene: TRBV7-2
CDR3 length: 12
CDR3 DNA: TGTGCCAGCAGCTTGTCGTGGGAGACCCAGTACTTC
CDR3 protein: CASSLSWETQYF

J gene: TRBJ1-4
D gene: NA
clone size: many
V gene: TRBV30
CDR3 length: 14
CDR3 DNA: TGTGCCTGGAGCGACGGGTCCCCGAGCGAAAAACTGTTTTTT
CDR3 protein: CAWSDGSPSEKLFF

J gene: TRBJ2-1
D gene: TRBD1
clone size: NA
V gene: TRBV10-2
CDR3 length: 16
CDR3 DNA: TGCGCCAGCAGTGAGTCATTGACAGGGGTTTACAATGAGCAGTTCTTC
CDR3 protein: CASSESLTGVYNEQFF

J gene: TRBJ2-3
D gene: NA
clone size: NA
V gene: TRBV2
CDR3 length: 14
CDR3 DNA: TGTGCCAGCAGCGGGGGGCCTAGCACAGATACGCAGTATTTT
CDR3 protein: CASSGGPSTDTQYF

J gene: TRBJ2-2
D gene: NA
clone size: NA
V gene: TRBV10-3
CDR3 length: 12
CDR3 DNA: TGTGCCATCACGGGGGGCCGCGGGGAGCTGTTTTTT
CDR3 protein: CAITGGRGELFF

J gene: TRBJ2-5
D gene: NA
clone size: NA
V gene: TRBV4-1
CDR3 length: 13
CDR3 DNA: TGCGCCAGCAGCCAAGAGGGGCGGTCTTCCCAGTACTTC
CDR3 protein: CASSQEGRSSQYF